The 15 T cell receptor beta chains reported below all come from one sample, sequenced in a study of CD8+ T cells in alopecia areata. Extracted RNA was reverse transcribed into cDNA, the sequencing template. The protocol was immunoSEQ multiplex PCR, while the TCRdb copy is restricted to in-frame clones and leaves out a portion. The sample yields approximately 140,000 clones, more than 40% seen once. Sequencing input: CD4+ T cells sorted from blood. These receptors were obtained from a human donor with alopecia areata.

The chain joins TRBV15 to TRBJ2-5; 8 bases are a match to TRBD1. Germline CDR1 reads LNHNV; CDR2 reads YYDKDF (reference sequence). The CDR3 is 15 residues long. Trimming cost V 5 bases and J 2 bases; bases outside gene matches: 7. CDR3 region: CATSWGQVLQETQYF. CDR3 DNA: TGTGCCACCAGCTGGGGACAGGTACTTCAAGAGACCCAGTACTTC.

The chain combines TRBV7-3 with TRBJ2-7; 7 positions match TRBD1. Germline CDR1 reads SGHTA; CDR2 reads FQGTGA. V shed 3 bases and J 0 bases; nucleotides not matched to a gene: 2. The CDR3 is made up of 14 amino acids. CDR3 sequence: CASSLTGSSYEQYF. The CDR3, as DNA: TGTGCCAGCAGCTTGACAGGGAGCTCCTACGAGCAGTACTTC.

The V gene is TRBV5-1, the J gene TRBJ2-3; 10 bases line up with TRBD2. With 4 bases clipped from V and 4 bases from J, the junction kept 9 bases outside the gene matches. In germline, CDR1 is SGHRS, CDR2 YFSETQ. The CDR3 is 16 amino acids. Written as DNA, the CDR3 is TGCGCCAGCAGCCGCGGACTAGCGGAAATGGCAGATACGCAGTATTTT. It is translated as CASSRGLAEMADTQYF.

The gene calls are TRBV28 and TRBJ2-1; 14 positions agree with TRBD2. Germline CDR1 and CDR2: MDHEN and SYDVKM. The CDR3 is made up of 20 amino acids. Unmatched junction bases numbered 12, after V lost 5 bases and J lost 0 bases. The CDR3 spells CASSPPRLAGGTYSYNEQFF. In DNA form, the CDR3 reads TGTGCCAGCAGTCCACCCCGACTAGCGGGAGGGACCTACTCCTACAATGAGCAGTTCTTC.

The chain carries TRBV28 and TRBJ2-5; 13 bases are a match to TRBD2. The germline V gene encodes CDR1 MDHEN and CDR2 SYDVKM. This CDR3 has 20 residues. J was trimmed by 5 bases and V by 1 base; bases with no gene match: 16. The CDR3 nucleotides read TGTGCCAGCAGTTTATTATCCGCCACTAGCGGGAGGGCCTCGAAGGAGACCCAGTACTTC. The encoded protein is CASSLLSATSGRASKETQYF.

The V gene is TRBV30, the J gene TRBJ1-1; TRBD1 agrees at 8 bases. The J segment lost 7 bases and the V segment lost 5 bases, leaving 12 bases of the junction unmatched. Looked up from germline, CDR1 is GTSNPN and CDR2 is SVGIG (reference sequence). The length of the CDR3 is 14 residues. The DNA of the CDR3 is TGTGCCTGGGGGAATGGGGGGACAGGCAATGAAGCTTTCTTT. This translates into CAWGNGGTGNEAFF.

This sequence joins TRBV19 and TRBJ1-1; D uncertain. Germline loops: CDR1 LNHDA, CDR2 SQIVND (reference sequence). V dropped 7 bases and J dropped 2 bases, with 14 bases sitting between them. This CDR3 has 14 residues. CDR3 region: CASNHNQRNTEAFF. The CDR3 DNA reads TGTGCCAGTAACCATAACCAGCGTAACACTGAAGCTTTCTTT.

The chain is built from TRBV5-1 and TRBJ1-2; a weak D match, TRBD1 (5 bases). The CDR3 covers 13 residues. Looked up from germline, CDR1 is SGHRS and CDR2 is YFSETQ. V was clipped by 4 bases and J by 3 bases, with 10 bases between them. CDR3 region: CASSVQGDYGYTF. CDR3 bases: TGCGCCAGCAGCGTTCAGGGTGACTATGGCTACACCTTC.

Only a few counts were recorded for this clone. The genes are TRBV19 and TRBJ1-5, with unresolved D. The CDR3 has 13 amino acids. Germline-derived CDR1 and CDR2 are LNHDA and SQIVND (reference sequence). V was trimmed by 7 bases and J by 10 bases, leaving 17 bases between them. The CDR3 DNA reads as TGTGCCAGTACCCGTACGAGGAGGGAACCCCAGCATTTT. This translates into CASTRTRREPQHF.

This chain uses TRBV28 with TRBJ2-6; D may be TRBD1 (5 bases). This CDR3 spans 14 amino acids. Looked up from germline, CDR1 is MDHEN and CDR2 is SYDVKM. Between the trimmed V and J ends, which lost 10 bases and 0 bases, there was a span of 10 bases. The CDR3 coding sequence is TGTGCCACCCTCACAGGCTCTGGGGCCAACGTCCTGACTTTC. Translating it yields CATLTGSGANVLTF.

The chain combines TRBV29-1 with TRBJ2-2, with 7 bases that match TRBD1. Unmatched junction bases numbered 7, after V lost 7 bases and J lost 2 bases. The CDR3 has 14 amino acids. Germline V CDR1 and CDR2: SQVTM, ANQGSEA. CDR3 bases: TGCAGCGGGACCGGGACAGCCAACACCGGGGAGCTGTTTTTT. Protein product: CSGTGTANTGELFF.

The chain joins TRBV29-1 to TRBJ1-2; the match to TRBD1 covers 11 bases. After removal of 4 bases from V and 10 bases from J, the junction contained 8 bases not matched to a gene. The CDR3 length is 13 residues. Germline CDR1 and CDR2: SQVTM and ANQGSEA. The CDR3 DNA is TGCAGCGTTGGGAAGGACAGGGGGCTTGACTACACCTTC. It codes for CSVGKDRGLDYTF.

This clone was recorded a few times. This chain uses TRBV7-9 with TRBJ1-5; no firm D call. The CDR3 totals 12 residues. The V gene lost 5 bases and the J gene lost 0 bases, with 2 bases spanning the gap. CDR1 is SEHNR, CDR2 FQNEAQ, per germline (reference sequence). The DNA for the CDR3 is TGTGCCAGCAGCGATAGCAATCAGCCCCAGCATTTT. This encodes CASSDSNQPQHF.

This clone was picked up a small number of times. The rearrangement joins TRBV30 to TRBJ2-7; 8 positions agree with TRBD1. The CDR3 covers 14 residues. V shed 2 bases and J 2 bases; nucleotides not matched to a gene: 5. In germline, CDR1 is GTSNPN, CDR2 SVGIG (reference sequence). This chain's CDR3 is CAWSRQGATYEQYF. The CDR3 DNA reads TGTGCCTGGAGTAGGCAGGGGGCCACCTACGAGCAGTACTTC.

This clone was recorded a few times. The V gene is TRBV9, the J gene TRBJ1-2, with TRBD1 matching 9 bases. The CDR3 loop spans 16 amino acids. Germline assignment: CDR1 SGDLS and CDR2 YYNGEE. V lost 2 bases and J lost 3; bases outside the gene matches: 8. The CDR3 reads CASSVGGQGSYYGYTF. The CDR3 nucleotides read TGTGCCAGCAGCGTTGGGGGACAGGGTAGTTACTATGGCTACACCTTC. Using reference TRBV9 and TRBJ1-2 for the parts outside the CDR3, the full variable domain is DSGVTQTPKHLITATGQRVTLRCSPRSGDLSVYWYQQSLDQGLQFLIQYYNGEERAKGNILERFSAQQFPDLHSELNLSSLELGDSALYFCASSVGGQGSYYGYTFGSGTRLTVV.